Reported below is one T cell receptor beta chain. Additional DNA sequences in this sample encode the identical CDR3. The data are from a study of shared clonotypes between healthy human individuals. This CDR3 has 13 amino acids. Per germline, CDR1 SEHNR and CDR2 FQNEAQ (reference sequence). Trimming left V 5 bases short and J 7 bases short, with 12 bases between. Repertoires were generated with immunoSEQ multiplex PCR, while TCRdb's copy carries only in-frame clones and drops some. The repertoire includes over 1.5 million clones, 95% to 99% of them detected once, and roughly 0.45% sits in the top ten.

What was sequenced was naive CD4+ T cells sorted from blood. Subset described: CD45RA+ positively selected. The V gene is TRBV7-9, the J gene TRBJ1-5, with TRBD1 as a possible D gene (6 bases). The receptor's source is a man in his thirties or forties in good health. In DNA form, the CDR3 reads TGTGCCAGCAGCCCTGGGGGCGGACAGCCCCAGCATTTT. Translating it yields CASSPGGGQPQHF.